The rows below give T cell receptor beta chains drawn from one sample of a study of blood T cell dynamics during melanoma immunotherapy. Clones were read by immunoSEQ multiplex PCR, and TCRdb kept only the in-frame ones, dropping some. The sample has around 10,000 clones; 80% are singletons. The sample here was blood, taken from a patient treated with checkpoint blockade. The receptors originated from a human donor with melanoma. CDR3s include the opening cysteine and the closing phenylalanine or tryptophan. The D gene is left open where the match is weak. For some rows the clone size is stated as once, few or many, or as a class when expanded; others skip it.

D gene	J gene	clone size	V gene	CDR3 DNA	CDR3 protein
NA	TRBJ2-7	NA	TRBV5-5	TGTGCCAGCAGCCATTCAGGTAGCGGCACCTACGAGCAGTACTTC	CASSHSGSGTYEQYF
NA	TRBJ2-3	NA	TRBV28	TGTGCCAGCAGTTTATCGGTGGGGGGCACAGATACGCAGTATTTT	CASSLSVGGTDTQYF
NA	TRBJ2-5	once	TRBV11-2	TGTGCCAGCAGCTACGGGGGTAGGGGGGAGACCCAGTACTTC	CASSYGGRGETQYF
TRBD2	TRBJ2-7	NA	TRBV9	TGTGCCAGCAGCCCCGCTAGCGGGAGCTCCTACGAGCAGTACTTC	CASSPASGSSYEQYF
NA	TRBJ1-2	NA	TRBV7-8	TGTGCCAGCAGCTTTCTAGAACCCACCTATGGCTACACCTTC	CASSFLEPTYGYTF
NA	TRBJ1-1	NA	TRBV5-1	TGCGCCAGCAGCTTGGAAGGGCTGGTACTGAACACTGAAGCTTTCTTT	CASSLEGLVLNTEAFF
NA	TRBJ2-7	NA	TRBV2	TGTGCCAGCCCGGCCTCGGGGGCAAGCTACCACGAGCAGTACTTC	CASPASGASYHEQYF
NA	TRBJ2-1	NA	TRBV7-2	TGTGCCAGCAGCTTAGCTAGCGGCCATGAGCAGTTCTTC	CASSLASGHEQFF
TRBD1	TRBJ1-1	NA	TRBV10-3	TGTGCCATCAGTGGGGGGGACAGGGATTTCTTT	CAISGGDRDFF
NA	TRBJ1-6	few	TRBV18	TGTGCCAGCTCACCAAACCCCAATTCACCCCTCCACTTT	CASSPNPNSPLHF
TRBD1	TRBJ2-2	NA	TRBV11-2	TGTGCCAGCAGCTCACGGGGACAGGGGGCCGGCACCGGGGAGCTGTTTTTT	CASSSRGQGAGTGELFF
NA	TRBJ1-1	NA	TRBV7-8	TGTGCCAGCAGCCCGGTCCCAGGCAGTGAAGCTTTCTTT	CASSPVPGSEAFF
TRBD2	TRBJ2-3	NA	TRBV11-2	TGTGCCAGCAGCATCGGGGGGGCGGACACAGATACGCAGTATTTT	CASSIGGADTDTQYF
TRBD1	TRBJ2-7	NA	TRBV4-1	TGCGCCAGCAGCCAAGGGGACAGGGGCTACGAGCAGTACTTC	CASSQGDRGYEQYF
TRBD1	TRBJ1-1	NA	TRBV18	TGTGCCAGCTCACCAACCAGGCAGGGGGGCCCGAACACTGAAGCTTTCTTT	CASSPTRQGGPNTEAFF
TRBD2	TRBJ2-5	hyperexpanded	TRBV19	TGTGCCAGTAGTAGCTGGACTAGCGGGAGCATGGAGACCCAGTACTTC	CASSSWTSGSMETQYF
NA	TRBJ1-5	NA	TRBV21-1	TGTGCCAGCAGCCCACCGGGACAGGGCAATCAGCCCCAGCATTTT	CASSPPGQGNQPQHF
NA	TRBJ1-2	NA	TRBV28	TGTGCCAGCAGTCTCCTCCACCGGGGATATGGCTACACCTTC	CASSLLHRGYGYTF
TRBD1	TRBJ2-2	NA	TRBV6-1	TGTGCCAGCGGGAGACAGGGGACCACCGGGGAGCTGTTTTTT	CASGRQGTTGELFF
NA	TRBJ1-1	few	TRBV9	TGTGCCAGCAGCCCCATGGACCAGAACACTGAAGCTTTCTTT	CASSPMDQNTEAFF
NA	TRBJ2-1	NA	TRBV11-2	TGTGCCAGCAGTTTTCGGGGCGGCTCCTTCGAGCAGTTCTTC	CASSFRGGSFEQFF
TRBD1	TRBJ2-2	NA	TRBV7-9	TGTGCCGGAAGGACAGGGCCGAGCGGGGAGCTGTTTTTT	CAGRTGPSGELFF
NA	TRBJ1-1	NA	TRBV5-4	TGTGCCAGCAGCTTGGGAGGGGGAGAAACTGAAGCTTTCTTT	CASSLGGGETEAFF
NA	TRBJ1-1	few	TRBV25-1	TGTGCCAGCAGTGAATATGTGGAAGCTTTCTTT	CASSEYVEAFF
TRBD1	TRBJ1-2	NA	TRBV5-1	TGCGCCAGCAGTTACAGGGACAGTGGGGATGGCTACACCTTC	CASSYRDSGDGYTF
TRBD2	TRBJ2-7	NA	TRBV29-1	TGCAGCGCTGCGGGGCTTGGCGGTGGGACTAGCTCCCACGAGCAGTACTTC	CSAAGLGGGTSSHEQYF